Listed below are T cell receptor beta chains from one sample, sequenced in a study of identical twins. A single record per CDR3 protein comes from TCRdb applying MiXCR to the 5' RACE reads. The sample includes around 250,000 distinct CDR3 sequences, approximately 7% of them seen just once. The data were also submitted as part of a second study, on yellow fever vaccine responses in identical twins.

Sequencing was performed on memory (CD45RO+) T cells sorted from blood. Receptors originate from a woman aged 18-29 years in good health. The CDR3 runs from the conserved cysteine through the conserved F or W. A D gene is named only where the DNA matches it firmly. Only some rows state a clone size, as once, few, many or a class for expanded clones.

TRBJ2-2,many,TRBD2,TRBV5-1,CASSLDPPGGVPTGELFF,TGCGCCAGCAGCTTGGATCCCCCGGGAGGCGTCCCCACCGGGGAGCTGTTTTTT
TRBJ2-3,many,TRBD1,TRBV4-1,CAPTGQGADTQYF,TGCGCCCCAACGGGACAGGGGGCAGATACGCAGTATTTT
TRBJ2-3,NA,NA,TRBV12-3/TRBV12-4,CASRVTGFEDTQYF,TGTGCCAGCAGGGTAACAGGGTTTGAAGATACGCAGTATTTT
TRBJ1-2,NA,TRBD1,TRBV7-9,CASSLRQDRGREGYTF,TGTGCCAGCAGCCTTCGCCAAGACAGGGGGCGCGAGGGCTACACCTTC
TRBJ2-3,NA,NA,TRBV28,CASSLIHTDTQYF,TGTGCCAGCAGTTTAATTCACACAGATACGCAGTATTTT
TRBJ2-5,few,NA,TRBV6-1,CASSDGQKVQETQYF,TGTGCCAGCAGTGACGGACAGAAAGTCCAAGAGACCCAGTACTTC
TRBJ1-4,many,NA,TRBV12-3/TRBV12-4,CASSLPGLNEKLFF,TGTGCCAGCAGTTTACCCGGGCTTAATGAAAAACTGTTTTTT
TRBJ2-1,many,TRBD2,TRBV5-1,CASSGAGGYNEQFF,TGCGCCAGCAGTGGGGCGGGGGGCTACAATGAGCAGTTCTTC
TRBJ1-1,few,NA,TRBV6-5,CASSLISGVEAFF,TGTGCCAGCAGTTTGATATCTGGCGTTGAAGCTTTCTTT
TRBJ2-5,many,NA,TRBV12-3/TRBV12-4,CASTKGGGQETQYF,TGTGCCAGCACTAAGGGGGGCGGCCAAGAGACCCAGTACTTC
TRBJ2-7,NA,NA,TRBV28,CASSFLPHEQYF,TGTGCCAGCAGTTTTCTCCCGCACGAGCAGTACTTC
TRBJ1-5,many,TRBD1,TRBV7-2,CASSLGTGWGQPQHF,TGTGCCAGCAGCTTAGGGACAGGTTGGGGTCAGCCCCAGCATTTT
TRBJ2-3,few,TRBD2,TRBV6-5,CASSHRMTSGSTDTQYF,TGTGCCAGCAGTCACCGGATGACTAGCGGGAGCACAGATACGCAGTATTTT
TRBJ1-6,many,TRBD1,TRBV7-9,CASSREGTVNSPLHF,TGTGCCAGCAGCCGGGAAGGGACAGTTAATTCACCCCTCCACTTT
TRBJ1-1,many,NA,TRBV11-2,CASSLFETLNTEAFF,TGTGCCAGCAGCTTATTTGAGACACTGAACACTGAAGCTTTCTTT
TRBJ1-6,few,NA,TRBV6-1,CASSEALFGSGSPLHF,TGTGCCAGCAGTGAAGCGCTTTTCGGGTCAGGTTCACCCCTCCACTTT
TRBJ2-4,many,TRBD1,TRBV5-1,CASSFRQGEGNIQYF,TGCGCCAGCAGCTTCAGACAGGGGGAGGGGAACATTCAGTACTTC
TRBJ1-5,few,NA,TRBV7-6,CASSLGYSNQPQHF,TGTGCCAGCAGCTTGGGTTATAGCAATCAGCCCCAGCATTTT
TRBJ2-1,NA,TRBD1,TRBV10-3,CAITRAPTGAGDEQFF,TGTGCCATCACCCGGGCCCCGACAGGGGCCGGCGATGAGCAGTTCTTC
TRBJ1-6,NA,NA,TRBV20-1,CSAREDRLNSPLHF,TGCAGTGCTAGAGAAGACAGGTTAAATTCACCCCTCCACTTT
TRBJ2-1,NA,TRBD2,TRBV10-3,CAISDPGLAGSGNEQFF,TGTGCCATCAGTGATCCTGGACTAGCGGGATCCGGCAATGAGCAGTTCTTC
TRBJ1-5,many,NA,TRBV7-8,CASAAAKQASQPQHF,TGTGCCAGCGCGGCGGCAAAACAGGCCAGTCAGCCCCAGCATTTT
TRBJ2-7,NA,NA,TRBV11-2,CASSPRLEGLYEQYF,TGTGCCAGCAGCCCTCGTCTAGAGGGTCTCTACGAGCAGTACTTC
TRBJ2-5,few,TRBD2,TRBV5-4,CASSLAGAGRSKTQYF,TGTGCCAGCAGCTTGGCCGGAGCGGGGAGAAGCAAGACCCAGTACTTC
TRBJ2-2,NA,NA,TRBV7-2,CASTLRGGTGELFF,TGTGCCAGCACCCTGCGGGGAGGAACCGGGGAGCTGTTTTTT
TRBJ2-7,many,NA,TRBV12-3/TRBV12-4,CASSLSQGYEQYF,TGTGCCAGCAGTTTATCGCAGGGTTACGAGCAGTACTTC
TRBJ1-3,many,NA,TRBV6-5,CASSYSMWGKGNTIYF,TGTGCCAGCAGTTACTCGATGTGGGGCAAAGGAAACACCATATATTTT
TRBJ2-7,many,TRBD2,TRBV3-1,CASSQAGGSYEQYF,TGTGCCAGCAGCCAAGCGGGAGGGTCCTACGAGCAGTACTTC
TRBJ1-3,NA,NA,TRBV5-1,CASSLVGIPGNTIYF,TGCGCCAGCAGCTTGGTCGGGATTCCTGGAAACACCATATATTTT
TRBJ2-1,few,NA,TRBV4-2,CASSQDQEHEQFF,TGTGCCAGCAGCCAAGATCAGGAACATGAGCAGTTCTTC
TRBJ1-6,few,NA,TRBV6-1,CASRDINLNSPLHF,TGTGCCAGCAGGGACATCAACCTTAATTCACCCCTCCACTTT
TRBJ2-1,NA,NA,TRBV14,CASSQLGLGGFNEQFF,TGTGCCAGCAGCCAACTTGGACTAGGGGGTTTCAATGAGCAGTTCTTC
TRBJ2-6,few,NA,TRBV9,CASSPRGVNSGANVLTF,TGTGCCAGCAGCCCCCGTGGGGTTAACTCTGGGGCCAACGTCCTGACTTTC
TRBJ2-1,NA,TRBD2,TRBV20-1,CSASTLAGAREQFF,TGCAGTGCTAGTACCCTAGCGGGAGCACGGGAGCAGTTCTTC
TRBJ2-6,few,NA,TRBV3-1,CASSRLSGANVLTF,TGTGCCAGCAGCCGCTTATCTGGGGCCAACGTCCTGACTTTC
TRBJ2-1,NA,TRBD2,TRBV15,CATLASGKMSSYNEQFF,TGTGCCACCCTCGCTAGCGGGAAAATGAGCTCCTACAATGAGCAGTTCTTC
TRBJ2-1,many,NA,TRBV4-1,CASSPGLGDEQFF,TGCGCCAGCAGCCCGGGACTCGGCGATGAGCAGTTCTTC
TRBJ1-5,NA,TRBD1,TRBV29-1,CSVRTGDQPQHF,TGCAGCGTCCGGACAGGGGATCAGCCCCAGCATTTT
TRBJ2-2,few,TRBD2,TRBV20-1,CSAPIAGRTGELFF,TGCAGTGCCCCCATAGCGGGACGAACCGGGGAGCTGTTTTTT
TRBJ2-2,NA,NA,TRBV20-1,CFAQRSLGGTGELFF,TGCTTTGCTCAACGGAGCCTTGGGGGTACCGGGGAGCTGTTTTTT
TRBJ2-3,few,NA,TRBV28,CASSLIWGDTDTQYF,TGTGCCAGCAGTTTAATCTGGGGGGATACAGATACGCAGTATTTT
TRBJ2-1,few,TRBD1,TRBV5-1,CASSLAGTAYNEQFF,TGCGCCAGCAGCTTGGCCGGGACAGCATACAATGAGCAGTTCTTC
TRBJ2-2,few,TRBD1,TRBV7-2,CATPTGGRTGELFF,TGTGCCACCCCGACAGGGGGTAGGACCGGGGAGCTGTTTTTT
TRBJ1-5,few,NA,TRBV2,CASSPRGGVINQPQHF,TGTGCCAGCAGTCCCCGGGGGGGGGTAATCAATCAGCCCCAGCATTTT
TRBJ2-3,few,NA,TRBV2,CASGQESTDTQYF,TGTGCCAGCGGGCAGGAAAGCACAGATACGCAGTATTTT
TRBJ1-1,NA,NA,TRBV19,CASSKTGGGNTEAFF,TGTGCCAGTAGCAAGACCGGAGGAGGGAATACTGAAGCTTTCTTT
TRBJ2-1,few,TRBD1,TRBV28,CASRGTAPYNEQFF,TGTGCCAGCAGGGGGACAGCGCCTTACAATGAGCAGTTCTTC
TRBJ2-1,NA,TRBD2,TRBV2,CASSEGLAGVWQFF,TGTGCCAGCAGTGAGGGTCTAGCGGGAGTTTGGCAGTTCTTC
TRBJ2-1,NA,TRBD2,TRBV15,CATSRDRLAGNNEQFF,TGTGCCACCAGCAGAGATCGACTAGCGGGAAACAATGAGCAGTTCTTC
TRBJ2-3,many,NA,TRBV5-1,CASNFWAGSTDTQYF,TGCGCCAGCAACTTCTGGGCAGGGTCCACAGATACGCAGTATTTT
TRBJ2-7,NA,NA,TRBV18,CASSPSGSPYEQYF,TGTGCCAGCTCACCTTCTGGGTCACCCTACGAGCAGTACTTC